These 5 T cell receptor beta chains share one sample of origin, sequenced in a study of T cell repertoires in aging, cancer and after chemotherapy. Rearranged V-D-J TRB sequences were amplified with a mixed TRB-A/B primer pool. TCRdb ran MiXCR on the multiplex PCR reads and lists one entry per CDR3 protein. The repertoire consists of 10,000 to 15,000 distinct CDR3 sequences, with around 30% occurring once and the leading ten covering roughly a tenth. Amplification of TCR beta used genomic DNA extracted from peripheral blood. Sequenced sample: blood. These receptors were collected from a human donor with a blood cancer.

V gene TRBV5-4 combines with J gene TRBJ1-2; no definite D call. The CDR3 is made up of 16 amino acids. Germline CDR1 is SGHNT and CDR2 is YYREEE (reference sequence). V lost 3 bases to trimming and J lost 8 bases, with 23 bases between them. CDR3 DNA: TGTGCCAGCAGCTCACAAAAACTAAACACCCTAGTCGGCTACACCTTC. Protein product: CASSSQKLNTLVGYTF. Full variable domain (outside the CDR3, taken from reference TRBV5-4 and TRBJ1-2): ETGVTQSPTHLIKTRGQQVTLRCSSQSGHNTVSWYQQALGQGPQFIFQYYREEENGRGNFPPRFSGLQFPNYSSELNVNALELDDSALYLCASSSQKLNTLVGYTFGSGTRLTVV.

Only a few counts were recorded for this clonotype. The chain has TRBV7-2 and TRBJ1-2; a possible D gene is TRBD1 (5 bases). The germline V and J ends were trimmed by 5 bases and 0 bases, with 13 bases remaining between them. CDR1 and CDR2 (germline): SGHTA, FQGNSA. CDR3 length: 15 amino acids. CDR3 sequence: CASSRRQIANYGYTF. The CDR3 DNA reads as TGTGCCAGCAGCCGAAGACAGATCGCTAACTATGGCTACACCTTC.

V is TRBV20-1 and J is TRBJ2-2, with D perhaps matching TRBD1 (5 bases). The CDR3 spans 15 residues. V lost 3 bases and J lost 1, with 12 bases in between. CDR1 is DFQATT, CDR2 SNEGSKA, per germline (reference sequence). CDR3 residues: CSASVDTLNTGELFF. The CDR3 DNA reads as TGCAGTGCTAGTGTGGACACGTTGAACACCGGGGAGCTGTTTTTT.

The CDR3 region is CASSFAGGDQPQHF. The CDR3 DNA reads TGTGCCAGCAGTTTTGCAGGGGGGGATCAGCCCCAGCATTTT. This sequence joins TRBV12-3 or TRBV12-4 and TRBJ1-5; 7 bases agree with TRBD1. The junction had 4 bases not matched to a gene; V was cut back by 3 bases and J by 5 bases. The CDR3 totals 14 residues.

This clonotype was detected only a few times. The CDR3, as DNA: TGTGCCAGCAGCTTAGTAGCGGTAAGGGGACAAGTCCATAATTCACCCCTCCACTTT. Amino acids: CASSLVAVRGQVHNSPLHF. V usage is TRBV11-2 and J usage is TRBJ1-6; a possible D gene is TRBD1 (6 bases). Germline V gives CDR1 SGHAT, CDR2 FQNNGV. CDR3 size: 19 residues. Trimming cost V 1 base and J 5 bases, with 21 bases left between them.